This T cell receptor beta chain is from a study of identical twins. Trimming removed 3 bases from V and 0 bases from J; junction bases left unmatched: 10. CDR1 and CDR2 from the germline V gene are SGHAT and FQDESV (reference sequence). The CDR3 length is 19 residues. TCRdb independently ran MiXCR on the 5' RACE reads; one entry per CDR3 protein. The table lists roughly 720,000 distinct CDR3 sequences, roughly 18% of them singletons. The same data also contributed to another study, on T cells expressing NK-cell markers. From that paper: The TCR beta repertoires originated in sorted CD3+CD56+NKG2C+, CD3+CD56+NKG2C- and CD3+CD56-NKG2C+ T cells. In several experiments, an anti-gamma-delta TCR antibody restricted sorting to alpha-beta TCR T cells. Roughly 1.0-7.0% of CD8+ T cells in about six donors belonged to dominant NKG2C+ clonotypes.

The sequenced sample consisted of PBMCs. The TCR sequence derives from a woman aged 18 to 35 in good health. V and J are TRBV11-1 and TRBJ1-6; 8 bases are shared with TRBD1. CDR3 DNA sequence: TGTGCCAGCAGCTTGGGACAGGCAGCGTCTAGCTCCTATAATTCACCCCTCCACTTT. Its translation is CASSLGQAASSSYNSPLHF.